This T cell receptor (beta chain) appears in the sequencing data of a study of T cells in Graves' hyperthyroidism and ophthalmopathy. Study-wide results and caveats: Most clonotypes expanded in the thyroid (above 0.001) were also present in blood.

This clonotype was picked up many times. What it recognizes is unknown. The study excluded patients with uncontrolled infection, other autoimmune disease, pregnancy or lactation. Diagnoses were made from clinical symptoms, serum measures (thyroxine and TRAb), thyroid ultrasound and orbital computed tomography. From RNA transcripts, TCR beta CDR3 regions were amplified. The TCR CDR3 was amplified in a first-round RT-PCR using the HTBI primer set. One entry per CDR3 protein, called by TCRdb with MiXCR from the multiplex PCR reads. Altogether hundreds of thousands of distinct CDR3 sequences are present, over 40% being singletons, with the ten largest covering less than 8.5%. Per the germline V gene, CDR1 is SGHRS and CDR2 is YFSETQ. V lost 0 bases, J lost 4 bases, and 10 bases lay in between. CDR3 length: 14 amino acids.

The sequenced material came from peripheral blood or thyroid tissue (not recorded which). This sequence joins TRBV5-1 and TRBJ1-2, with D unclear. The TCR originated in an adult man with Graves' disease, either hyperthyroidism or ophthalmopathy (not recorded which). CDR3 nucleotides: TGCGCCAGCAGCTTGGAAAGTGAACGCTATGGCTACACCTTC. The encoded protein is CASSLESERYGYTF.